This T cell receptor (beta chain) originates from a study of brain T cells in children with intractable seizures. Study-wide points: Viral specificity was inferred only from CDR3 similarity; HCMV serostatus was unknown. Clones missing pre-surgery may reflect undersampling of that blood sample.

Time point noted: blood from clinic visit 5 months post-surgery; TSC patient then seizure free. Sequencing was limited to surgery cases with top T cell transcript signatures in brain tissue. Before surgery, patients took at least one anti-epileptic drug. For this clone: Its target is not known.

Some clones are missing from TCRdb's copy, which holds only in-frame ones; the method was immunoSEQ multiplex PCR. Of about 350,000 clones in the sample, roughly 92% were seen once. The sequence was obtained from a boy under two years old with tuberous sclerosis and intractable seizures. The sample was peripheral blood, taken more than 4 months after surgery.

CDR3 protein: CASSFQVIVTDTQYF. Written as DNA, the CDR3 is TGTGCCAGCAGCTTTCAGGTCATTGTCACAGATACGCAGTATTTT. This rearrangement joins TRBV5-6 to TRBJ2-3; D uncertain. Germline V gene data show CDR1 as SGHDT and CDR2 as YYEEEE. With 2 bases removed from V and 2 bases from J, the gap between germline ends came to 12 bases. The CDR3 covers 15 residues.